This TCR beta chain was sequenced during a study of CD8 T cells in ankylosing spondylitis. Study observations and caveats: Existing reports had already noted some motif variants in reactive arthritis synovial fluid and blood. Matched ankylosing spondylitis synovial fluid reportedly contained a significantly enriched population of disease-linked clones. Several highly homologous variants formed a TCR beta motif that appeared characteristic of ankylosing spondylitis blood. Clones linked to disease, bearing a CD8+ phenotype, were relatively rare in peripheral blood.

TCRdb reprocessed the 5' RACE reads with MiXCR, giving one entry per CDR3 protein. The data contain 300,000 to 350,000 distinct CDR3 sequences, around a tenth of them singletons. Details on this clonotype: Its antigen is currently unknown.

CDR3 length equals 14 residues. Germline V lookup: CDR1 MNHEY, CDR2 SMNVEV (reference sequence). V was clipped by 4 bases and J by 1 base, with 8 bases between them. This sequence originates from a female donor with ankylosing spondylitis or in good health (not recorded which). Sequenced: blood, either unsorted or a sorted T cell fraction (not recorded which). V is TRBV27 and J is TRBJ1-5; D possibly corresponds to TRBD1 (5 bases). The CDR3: CASSSGWSNQPQHF. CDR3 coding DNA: TGTGCCAGCAGTTCAGGGTGGAGCAATCAGCCCCAGCATTTT.